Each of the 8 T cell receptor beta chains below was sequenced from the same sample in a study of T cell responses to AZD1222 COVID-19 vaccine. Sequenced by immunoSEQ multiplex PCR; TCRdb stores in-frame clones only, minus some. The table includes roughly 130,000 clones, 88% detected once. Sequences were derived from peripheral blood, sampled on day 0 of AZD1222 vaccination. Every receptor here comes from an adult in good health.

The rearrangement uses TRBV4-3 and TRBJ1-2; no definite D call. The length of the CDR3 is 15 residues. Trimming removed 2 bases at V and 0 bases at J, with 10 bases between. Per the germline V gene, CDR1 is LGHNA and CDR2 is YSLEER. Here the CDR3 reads CASSQQVSANYGYTF. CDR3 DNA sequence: TGCGCCAGCAGCCAACAGGTCTCAGCTAACTATGGCTACACCTTC.

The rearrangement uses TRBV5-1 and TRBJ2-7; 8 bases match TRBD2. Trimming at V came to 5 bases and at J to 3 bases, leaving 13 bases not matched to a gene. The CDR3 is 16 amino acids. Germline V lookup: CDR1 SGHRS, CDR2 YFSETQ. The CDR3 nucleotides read TGCGCCAGCAGTATGGGGTCCGGCGGGAGGTTCTACGAGCAGTACTTC. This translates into CASSMGSGGRFYEQYF. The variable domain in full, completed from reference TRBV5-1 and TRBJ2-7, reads KAGVTQTPRYLIKTRGQQVTLSCSPISGHRSVSWYQQTPGQGLQFLFEYFSETQRNKGNFPGRFSGRQFSNSRSEMNVSTLELGDSALYLCASSMGSGGRFYEQYFGPGTRLTVT.

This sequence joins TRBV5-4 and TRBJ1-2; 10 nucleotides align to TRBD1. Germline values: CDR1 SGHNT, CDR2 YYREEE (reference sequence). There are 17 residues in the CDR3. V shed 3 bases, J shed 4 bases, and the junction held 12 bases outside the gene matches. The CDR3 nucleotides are TGTGCCAGCAGCTCTAGAGGCCTCGACAGGGGGCTCTATGGCTACACCTTC. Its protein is CASSSRGLDRGLYGYTF.

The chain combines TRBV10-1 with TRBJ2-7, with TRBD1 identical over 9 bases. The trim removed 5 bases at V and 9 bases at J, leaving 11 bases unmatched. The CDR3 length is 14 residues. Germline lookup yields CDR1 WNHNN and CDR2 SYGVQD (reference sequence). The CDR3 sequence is CASSPPGQGWGQYF. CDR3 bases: TGCGCCAGCAGTCCACCGGGACAGGGATGGGGGCAGTACTTC.

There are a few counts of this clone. The CDR3 sequence is CASSYSGVYEQYF. CDR3 nucleotide sequence: TGTGCCAGCAGTTACAGTGGGGTTTACGAGCAGTACTTC. The genes are TRBV6-5 and TRBJ2-7; D call uncertain. With 2 bases removed from V and 4 bases from J, the gap between germline ends came to 9 bases. CDR1 is MNHEY, CDR2 SVGAGI, per germline. This CDR3 has 13 residues.

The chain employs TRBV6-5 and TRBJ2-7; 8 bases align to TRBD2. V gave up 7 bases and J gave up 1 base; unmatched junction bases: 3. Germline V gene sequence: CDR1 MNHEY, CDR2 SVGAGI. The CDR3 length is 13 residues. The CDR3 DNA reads TGTGCCAGCACACTAGCGGAGTCCTACGAGCAGTACTTC. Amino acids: CASTLAESYEQYF.

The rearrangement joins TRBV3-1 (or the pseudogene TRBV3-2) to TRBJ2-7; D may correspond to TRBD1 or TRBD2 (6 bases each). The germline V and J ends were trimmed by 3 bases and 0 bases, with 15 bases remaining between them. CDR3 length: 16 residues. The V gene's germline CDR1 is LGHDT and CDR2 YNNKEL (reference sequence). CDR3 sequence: CASSQSLADSSYEQYF. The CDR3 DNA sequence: TGTGCCAGCAGCCAGTCTTTAGCGGACAGCTCCTACGAGCAGTACTTC.

The CDR3 loop reads CASSSTTGGGTDTQYF. The DNA for the CDR3 is TGTGCCAGCAGCTCCACGACAGGGGGCGGCACAGATACGCAGTATTTT. The chain has TRBV7-3 and TRBJ2-3; the match to TRBD1 covers 10 bases. CDR1 SGHTA and CDR2 FQGTGA come from the germline V gene. Trimming cost V 4 bases and J 1 base; bases outside gene matches: 5. The length of the CDR3 is 16 residues.